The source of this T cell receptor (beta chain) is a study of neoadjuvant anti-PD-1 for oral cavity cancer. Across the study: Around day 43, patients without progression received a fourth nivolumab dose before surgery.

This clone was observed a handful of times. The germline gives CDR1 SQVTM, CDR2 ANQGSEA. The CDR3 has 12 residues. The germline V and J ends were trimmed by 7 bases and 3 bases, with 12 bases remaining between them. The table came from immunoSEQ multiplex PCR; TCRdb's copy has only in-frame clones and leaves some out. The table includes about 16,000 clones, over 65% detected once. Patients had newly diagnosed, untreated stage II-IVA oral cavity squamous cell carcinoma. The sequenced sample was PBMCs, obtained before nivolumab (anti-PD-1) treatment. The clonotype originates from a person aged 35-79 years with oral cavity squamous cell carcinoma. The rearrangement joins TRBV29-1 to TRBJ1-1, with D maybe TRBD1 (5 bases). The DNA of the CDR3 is TGCAGCGCAAACAGAGGGGACACTGAAGCTTTCTTT. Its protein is CSANRGDTEAFF.